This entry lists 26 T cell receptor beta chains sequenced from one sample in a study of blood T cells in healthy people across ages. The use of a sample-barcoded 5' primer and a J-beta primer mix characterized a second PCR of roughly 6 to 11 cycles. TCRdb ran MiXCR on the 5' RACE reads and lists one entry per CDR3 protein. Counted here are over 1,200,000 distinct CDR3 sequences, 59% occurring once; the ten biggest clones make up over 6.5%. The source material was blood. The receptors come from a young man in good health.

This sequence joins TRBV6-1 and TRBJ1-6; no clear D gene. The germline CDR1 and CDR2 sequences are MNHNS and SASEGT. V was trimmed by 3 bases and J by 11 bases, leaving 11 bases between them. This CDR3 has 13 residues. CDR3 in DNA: TGTGCCAGCAGTGACCCTTTACGGGCACCCCTCCACTTT. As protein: CASSDPLRAPLHF.

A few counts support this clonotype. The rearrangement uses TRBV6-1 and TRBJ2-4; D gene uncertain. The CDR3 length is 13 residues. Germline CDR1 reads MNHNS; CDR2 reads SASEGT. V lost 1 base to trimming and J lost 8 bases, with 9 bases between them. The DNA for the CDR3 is TGTGCCAGCAGTGAAGGGAATCAGTACATTCAGTACTTC. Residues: CASSEGNQYIQYF.

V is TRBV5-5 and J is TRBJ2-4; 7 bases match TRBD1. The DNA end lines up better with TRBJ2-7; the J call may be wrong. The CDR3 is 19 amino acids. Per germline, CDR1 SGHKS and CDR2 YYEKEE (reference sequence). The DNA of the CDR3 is TGTGCCAGCAGCTTGAGCCCGATCGGACAGGCCGCCGCCTACTACGAGCAGTACTTC. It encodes CASSLSPIGQAAAYYEQYF.

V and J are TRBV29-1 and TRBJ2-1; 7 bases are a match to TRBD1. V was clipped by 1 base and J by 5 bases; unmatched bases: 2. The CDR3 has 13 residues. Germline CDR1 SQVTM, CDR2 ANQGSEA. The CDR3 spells CSVEVGQDNEQFF. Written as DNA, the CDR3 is TGCAGCGTTGAAGTTGGACAGGACAATGAGCAGTTCTTC.

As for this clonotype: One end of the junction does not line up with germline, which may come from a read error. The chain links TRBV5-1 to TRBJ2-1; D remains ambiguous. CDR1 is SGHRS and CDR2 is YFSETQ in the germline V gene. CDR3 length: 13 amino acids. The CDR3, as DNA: TGCGCGAGCAGCTTGGGAATAAGGGATGAGCAGTTCTTC. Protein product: CASSLGIRDEQFF.

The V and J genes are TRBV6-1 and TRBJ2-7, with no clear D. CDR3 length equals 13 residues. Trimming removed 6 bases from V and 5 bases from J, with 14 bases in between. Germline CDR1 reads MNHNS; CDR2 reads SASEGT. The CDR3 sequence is CASRSSGRDEQYF. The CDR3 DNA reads TGTGCCAGCAGATCCTCGGGCCGCGACGAGCAGTACTTC.

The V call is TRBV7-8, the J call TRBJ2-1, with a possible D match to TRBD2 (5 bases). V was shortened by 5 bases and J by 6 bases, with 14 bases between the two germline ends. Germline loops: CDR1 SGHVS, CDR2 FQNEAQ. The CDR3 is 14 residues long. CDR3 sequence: CASSPDGSGNEQFF. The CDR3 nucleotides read TGTGCCAGCAGCCCGGATGGGAGTGGCAATGAGCAGTTCTTC.

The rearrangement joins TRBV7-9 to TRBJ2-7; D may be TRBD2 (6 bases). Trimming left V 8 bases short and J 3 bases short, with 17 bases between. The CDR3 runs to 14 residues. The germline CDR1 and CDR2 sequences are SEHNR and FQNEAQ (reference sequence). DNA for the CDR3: TGTGCCAGCGGGGCTTCGGGGGAATTCTACGAGCAGTACTTC. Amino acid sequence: CASGASGEFYEQYF.

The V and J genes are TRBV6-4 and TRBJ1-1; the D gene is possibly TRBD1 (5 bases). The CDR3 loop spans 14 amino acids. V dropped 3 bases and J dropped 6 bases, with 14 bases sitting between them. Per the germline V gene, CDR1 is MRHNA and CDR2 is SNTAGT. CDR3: CASSDFGQVAEAFF. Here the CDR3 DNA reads TGTGCCAGCAGTGATTTTGGACAAGTGGCTGAAGCTTTCTTT.

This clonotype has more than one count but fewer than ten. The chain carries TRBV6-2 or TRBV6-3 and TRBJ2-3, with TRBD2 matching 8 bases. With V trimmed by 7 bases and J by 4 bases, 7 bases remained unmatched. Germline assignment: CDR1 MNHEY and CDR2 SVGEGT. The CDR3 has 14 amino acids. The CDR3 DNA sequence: TGTGCCAGCATTCAGCGGGGGCAAGCAGATACGCAGTATTTT. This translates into CASIQRGQADTQYF.

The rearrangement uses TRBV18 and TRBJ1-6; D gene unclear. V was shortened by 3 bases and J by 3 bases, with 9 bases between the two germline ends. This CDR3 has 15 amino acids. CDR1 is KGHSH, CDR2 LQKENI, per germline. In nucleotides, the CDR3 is TGTGCCAGCTCACCGGGTAGGGACTATAATTCACCCCTCCACTTT. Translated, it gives CASSPGRDYNSPLHF. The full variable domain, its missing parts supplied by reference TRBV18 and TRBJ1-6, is NAGVMQNPRHLVRRRGQEARLRCSPMKGHSHVYWYRQLPEEGLKFMVYLQKENIIDESGMPKERFSAEFPKEGPSILRIQQVVRGDSAAYFCASSPGRDYNSPLHFGNGTRLTVT.

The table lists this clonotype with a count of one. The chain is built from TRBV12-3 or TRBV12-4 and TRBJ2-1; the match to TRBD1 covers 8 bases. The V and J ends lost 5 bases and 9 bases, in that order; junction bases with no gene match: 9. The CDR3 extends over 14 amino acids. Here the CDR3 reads CASSDRGLSSEQFF. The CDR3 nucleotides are TGTGCCAGCAGTGACAGGGGTTTAAGCAGTGAGCAGTTCTTC.

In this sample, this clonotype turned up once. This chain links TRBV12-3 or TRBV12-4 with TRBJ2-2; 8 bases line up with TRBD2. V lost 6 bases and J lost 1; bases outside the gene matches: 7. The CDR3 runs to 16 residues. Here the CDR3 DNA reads TGTGCCAGCAGAGATCGGGCGGGGGGGAACACCGGGGAGCTGTTTTTT. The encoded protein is CASRDRAGGNTGELFF.

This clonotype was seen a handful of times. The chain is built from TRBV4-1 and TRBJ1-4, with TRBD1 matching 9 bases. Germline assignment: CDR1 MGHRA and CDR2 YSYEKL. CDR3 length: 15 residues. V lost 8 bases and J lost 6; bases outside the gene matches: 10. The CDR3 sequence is CASAGTGNADEKLFF. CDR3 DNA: TGCGCCAGCGCGGGGACAGGGAACGCAGATGAAAAACTGTTTTTT.

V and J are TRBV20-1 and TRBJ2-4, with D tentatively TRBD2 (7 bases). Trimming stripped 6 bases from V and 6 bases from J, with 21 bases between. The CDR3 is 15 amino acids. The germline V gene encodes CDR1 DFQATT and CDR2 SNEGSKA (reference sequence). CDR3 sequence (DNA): TGCAGTGCCCTTCGGAGGGGGGGCGTTGGAAACATTCAGTACTTC. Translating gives CSALRRGGVGNIQYF.

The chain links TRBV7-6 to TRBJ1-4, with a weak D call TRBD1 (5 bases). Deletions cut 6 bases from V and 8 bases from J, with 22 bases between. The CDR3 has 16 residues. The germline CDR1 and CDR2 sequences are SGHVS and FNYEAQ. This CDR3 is CASSSFDSPLAEKLFF. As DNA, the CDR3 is TGTGCCAGCAGTTCCTTCGACAGCCCTCTTGCCGAAAAACTGTTTTTT.

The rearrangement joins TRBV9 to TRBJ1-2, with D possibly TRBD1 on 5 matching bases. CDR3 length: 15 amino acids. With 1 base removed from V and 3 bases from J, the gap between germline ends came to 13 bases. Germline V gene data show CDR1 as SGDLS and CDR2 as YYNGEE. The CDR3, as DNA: TGTGCCAGCAGCGTACGATGTGGGACCGACTATGGCTACACCTTC. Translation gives CASSVRCGTDYGYTF.

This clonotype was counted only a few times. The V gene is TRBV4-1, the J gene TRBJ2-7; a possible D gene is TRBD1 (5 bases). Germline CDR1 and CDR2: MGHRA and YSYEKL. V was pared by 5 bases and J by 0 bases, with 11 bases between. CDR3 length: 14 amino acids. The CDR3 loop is CASSYQGSSYEQYF. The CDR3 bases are TGCGCCAGCAGCTACCAGGGAAGCTCCTACGAGCAGTACTTC.

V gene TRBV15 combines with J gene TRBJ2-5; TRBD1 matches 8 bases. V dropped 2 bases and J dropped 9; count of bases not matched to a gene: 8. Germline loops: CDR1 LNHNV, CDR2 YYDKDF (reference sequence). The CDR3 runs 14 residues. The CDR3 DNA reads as TGTGCCACCAGCAGACAGACAGGGGCCAGGGCCCAGTACTTC. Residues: CATSRQTGARAQYF.

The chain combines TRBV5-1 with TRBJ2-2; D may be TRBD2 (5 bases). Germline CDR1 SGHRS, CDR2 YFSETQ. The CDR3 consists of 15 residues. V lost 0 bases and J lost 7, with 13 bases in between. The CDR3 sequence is CASSLAVAWSGELFF. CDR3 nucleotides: TGCGCCAGCAGCTTGGCGGTAGCGTGGAGCGGGGAGCTGTTTTTT.

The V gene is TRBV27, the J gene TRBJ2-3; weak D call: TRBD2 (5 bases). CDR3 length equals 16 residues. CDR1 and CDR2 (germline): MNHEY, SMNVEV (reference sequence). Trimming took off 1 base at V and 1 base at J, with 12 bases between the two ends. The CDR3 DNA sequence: TGTGCCAGCAGTTTATTTTGGGAGTTGGGCACAGATACGCAGTATTTT. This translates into CASSLFWELGTDTQYF.

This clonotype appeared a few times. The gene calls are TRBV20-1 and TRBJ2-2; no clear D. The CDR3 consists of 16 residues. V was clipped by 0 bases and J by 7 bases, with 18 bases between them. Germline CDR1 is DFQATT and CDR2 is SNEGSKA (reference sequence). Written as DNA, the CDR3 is TGCAGTGCTAGAGACGAGGTTGGCAGCCCGTTCGGGGAGCTGTTTTTT. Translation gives CSARDEVGSPFGELFF.

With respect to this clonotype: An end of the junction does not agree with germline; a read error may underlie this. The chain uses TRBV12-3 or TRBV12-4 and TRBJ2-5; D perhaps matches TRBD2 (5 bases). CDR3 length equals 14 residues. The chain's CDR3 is CASSSRRGREAQYF. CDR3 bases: TGTGCCAGCAGTTCCCGACGAGGGAGAGAGGCCCAGTACTTC.

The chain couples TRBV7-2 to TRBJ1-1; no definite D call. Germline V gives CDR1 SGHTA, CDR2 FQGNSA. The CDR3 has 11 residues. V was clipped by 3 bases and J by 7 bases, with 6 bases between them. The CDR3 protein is CASSLGREAFF. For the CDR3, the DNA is TGTGCCAGCAGCTTGGGTCGTGAAGCTTTCTTT. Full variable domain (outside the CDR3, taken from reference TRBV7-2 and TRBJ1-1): GAGVSQSPSNKVTEKGKDVELRCDPISGHTALYWYRQSLGQGLEFLIYFQGNSAPDKSGLPSDRFSAERTGGSVSTLTIQRTQQEDSAVYLCASSLGREAFFGQGTRLTVV.

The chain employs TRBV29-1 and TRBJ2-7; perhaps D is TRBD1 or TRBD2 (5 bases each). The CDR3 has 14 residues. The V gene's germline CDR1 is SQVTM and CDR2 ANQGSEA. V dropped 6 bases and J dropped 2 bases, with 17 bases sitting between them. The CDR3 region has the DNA TGCAGCGTCTCAAACCGGGACGGGACCTACGAGCAGTACTTC. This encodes CSVSNRDGTYEQYF.

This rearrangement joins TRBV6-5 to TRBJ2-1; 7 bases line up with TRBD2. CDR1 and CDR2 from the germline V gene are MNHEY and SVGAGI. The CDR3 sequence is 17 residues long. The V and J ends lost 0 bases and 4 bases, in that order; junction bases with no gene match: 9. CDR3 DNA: TGTGCCAGCAGTTACTCGATCCCGGGACTAAAATACAATGAGCAGTTCTTC. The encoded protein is CASSYSIPGLKYNEQFF.